This T cell receptor (beta chain) is from a study of regulatory T cells in long-lasting Graves disease. This CDR3 region has 13 residues. The V gene lost 5 bases and the J gene lost 6 bases, with 14 bases spanning the gap. Germline V gives CDR1 DFQATT, CDR2 SNEGSKA (reference sequence). Time point meaning: newly diagnosed GD, antithyroid drugs for less than 3 months. PBMCs were the source of the RNA used for TCR sequencing. Through Arm-PCR of CDR3 regions and iRepertoire HTBI primers, TCR beta libraries were built. TCRdb passed the multiplex PCR reads through MiXCR, listing each CDR3 protein once. The sample records about 520,000 distinct CDR3 sequences, around 12% being singletons. This clonotype was recorded a few times. The same sample was also studied in work on T cells in Graves' hyperthyroidism and ophthalmopathy. That work contributes: Diagnoses used clinical symptoms, serum thyroxine and TRAb, thyroid ultrasound and orbital computed tomography. The HTBI primer set served for first-round RT-PCR of the TCR CDR3.

The chain links TRBV20-1 to TRBJ2-1; no reliable D call. This receptor was identified in a woman younger than 45 with Graves disease. The specimen comprised peripheral blood mononuclear cells (PBMCs), sampled at new diagnosis, from a patient treated with antithyroid drugs. The CDR3 DNA is TGCAGTGCTCTATCTCCGGGTACCAATGAGCAGTTCTTC. This gives the protein CSALSPGTNEQFF.